This TCR beta chain appears in the sequencing data of a study of CD8 T cells in Susac syndrome. An input of about 0.5 to 1 ug of RNA was subjected to reverse transcription using random hexamers. Amplification of TCR beta CDR3 was carried out by immunoSEQ multiplex PCR, which covered 54 Vbeta and 13 Jbeta segments. TCRdb independently ran MiXCR on the immunoSEQ multiplex PCR reads; one entry per CDR3 protein. This sample carries around 200,000 distinct CDR3 sequences, about 95% of them seen once, and the ten largest clones take 0.1%. The germline V gene has CDR1 SGHTA and CDR2 FQGNSA. The CDR3 totals 17 residues. V was shortened by 1 base and J by 6 bases, with 20 bases between the two germline ends.

The chain employs TRBV7-2 and TRBJ2-3, with D perhaps assigned TRBD1 or TRBD2 (6 bases each). This clonotype was obtained from a human donor in good health. Sequencing was done on a sample of CD4+ T cells from PBMCs. CDR3 in amino acids: CASSLGYRWGASDTQYF. CDR3 coding DNA: TGTGCCAGCAGCTTAGGATACCGCTGGGGGGCGTCGGATACGCAGTATTTT.